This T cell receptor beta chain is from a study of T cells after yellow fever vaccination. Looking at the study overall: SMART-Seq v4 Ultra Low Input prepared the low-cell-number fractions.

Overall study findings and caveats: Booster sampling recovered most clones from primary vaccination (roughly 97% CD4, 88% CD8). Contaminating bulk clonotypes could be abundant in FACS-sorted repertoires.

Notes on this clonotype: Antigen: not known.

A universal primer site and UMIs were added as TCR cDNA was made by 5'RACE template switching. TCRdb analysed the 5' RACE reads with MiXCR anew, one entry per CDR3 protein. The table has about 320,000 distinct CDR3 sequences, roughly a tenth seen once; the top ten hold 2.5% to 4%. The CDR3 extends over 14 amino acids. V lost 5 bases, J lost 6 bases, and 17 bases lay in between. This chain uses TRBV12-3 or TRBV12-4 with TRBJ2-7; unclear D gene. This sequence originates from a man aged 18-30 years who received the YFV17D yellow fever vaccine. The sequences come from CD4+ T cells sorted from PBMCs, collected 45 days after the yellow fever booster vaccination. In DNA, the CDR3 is TGTGCCAGCAGTCTCGACCCCCGCCTGGGCGAGCAGTACTTC. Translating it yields CASSLDPRLGEQYF.